This T cell receptor beta chain was profiled in a study of T cells in Graves' hyperthyroidism and ophthalmopathy (dated by TCRdb to about 2019). Some background on the complete study: Peripheral blood samples were taken at initial diagnosis, before any treatment was given. Prospective prediction of ophthalmopathy was tested in an independent validation cohort consisting of fewer than 20 hyperthyroidism patients and about 17 patients who later progressed to ophthalmopathy. According to the paper, TCR Vbeta CDR3 sequencing was carried out on about 140 peripheral blood samples, which came from some 41 ophthalmopathy, 75 to 80 hyperthyroidism and some 17 progressor patients. The roughly 90 discovery patients were divided at random into training and test sets in a 7:3 ratio. In addition, the study compared T-cell repertoires in thyroid tissue and in blood from a handful of Graves' hyperthyroidism patients. After blood sampling, hyperthyroidism patients were treated with methimazole at a starting dose of 30 mg daily, and ophthalmopathy patients were treated with high-dose intravenous methylprednisolone. A discovery cohort of approximately 97 patients, roughly 40 with Graves' ophthalmopathy and 57 with stable Graves' hyperthyroidism, was used to find distinguishing TCR V-J signatures.

Stable Graves' hyperthyroidism was defined as no progression to ophthalmopathy during 18 months of follow-up. Hyperthyroidism patients were newly diagnosed, with disease duration under 2 months, and aged 18 to 65 years. The study excluded patients with uncontrolled infections, other autoimmune diseases, pregnancy or lactation. Diagnoses were established on the basis of clinical symptoms, serum thyroxine and TRAb, thyroid ultrasound, and orbital computed tomography. Ficoll-Paque density gradient centrifugation was used to isolate PBMCs from about 9 ml of fresh peripheral blood. Trizol reagent was used to extract total RNA, and RNA quality was then checked on an Agilent 2100 Bioanalyzer. This clonotype was detected only a few times. It lacks a known antigen. No base quality information exists; no much larger clone differs at one position. The paper as a whole reports these results and caveats: Most expanded thyroid clonotypes (frequency above 0.001) were also detected in blood, suggesting blood repertoires may reflect thyroid immune responses. A model built on a 13 V-J signature distinguished ophthalmopathy from stable hyperthyroidism, reaching around 87% sensitivity and approximately 83% specificity in cross-validation and 80%/75% in testing. Sample size was not statistically predetermined, and blinding of investigators to group allocation was not performed. In validation, progression to ophthalmopathy was predicted by the model with almost 71% sensitivity and roughly 76% specificity, a median of roughly 6.4 months before onset.

Amplification of TCR beta CDR3 regions was carried out from RNA transcripts. A first-round RT-PCR of the TCR CDR3 used the HTBI primer set with the Qiagen OneStep RT-PCR kit. The libraries were constructed in a second round of multiplex PCR and then size-selected and purified. Paired-end sequencing of the libraries was performed with 100 bp reads on an Illumina HiSeq2000. As for how the authors treated the data: SOAPnuke was used to process the raw data, throwing out any read that contained adapters or uncalled bases, had a mean Phred below 15, or lacked an exact constant-primer or identifier match. High-quality paired reads were merged using COPE v1.2.5, and each unique nucleotide sequence was defined as a clonotype. MiTCR v1.1 was used to align the clonotypes against IMGT TRBV, TRBD and TRBJ reference segments. The analysis included only V-J combinations with a frequency above 0.0001, which together covered 99.2% of the repertoires. The TCS score was defined as F50 (clonal expansion) divided by E x V (chaos), with BLOSUM62-based TCRdist calculated between CDR3 peptides within each V-J. Welch's t-statistics and random forest reduced 500 to 650 V-J features to roughly 13, which were used in a naive Bayes classifier (R e1071). TCRdb reworked the public reads: Q25 trimming with fastp, MiXCR clone assembly, productive beta chains retained. Rows matching on CDR3 protein sequence are summarized as one entry with the most common DNA and genes. TCRdb's processing, not the authors', yielded these V and J calls. The sample table records approximately 590,000 distinct CDR3 sequences; approximately 14% of these occur just once. The leading ten clones occupy under 8% of the sample.

Compared with germline, V lacks 6 bases and J lacks 7 bases; bases without a gene match: 6. CDR1 is given as MDHEN and CDR2 as SYDVKM, both from the germline V gene. Including cysteine and phenylalanine, the CDR3 has 13 amino acids. Only the CDR3 DNA stays, 39 bases, in frame from base 1. The sequence joins TRBV28 to TRBJ2-1; 7 middle bases align to TRBD1. The sequenced material came from blood. This receptor was identified in a woman in her twenties or thirties with Graves' hyperthyroidism. In nucleotide form, the sequence is TGTGCCAGCAGAGCCACAGGGGTTAATGAGCAGTTCTTC. Its protein is CASRATGVNEQFF.